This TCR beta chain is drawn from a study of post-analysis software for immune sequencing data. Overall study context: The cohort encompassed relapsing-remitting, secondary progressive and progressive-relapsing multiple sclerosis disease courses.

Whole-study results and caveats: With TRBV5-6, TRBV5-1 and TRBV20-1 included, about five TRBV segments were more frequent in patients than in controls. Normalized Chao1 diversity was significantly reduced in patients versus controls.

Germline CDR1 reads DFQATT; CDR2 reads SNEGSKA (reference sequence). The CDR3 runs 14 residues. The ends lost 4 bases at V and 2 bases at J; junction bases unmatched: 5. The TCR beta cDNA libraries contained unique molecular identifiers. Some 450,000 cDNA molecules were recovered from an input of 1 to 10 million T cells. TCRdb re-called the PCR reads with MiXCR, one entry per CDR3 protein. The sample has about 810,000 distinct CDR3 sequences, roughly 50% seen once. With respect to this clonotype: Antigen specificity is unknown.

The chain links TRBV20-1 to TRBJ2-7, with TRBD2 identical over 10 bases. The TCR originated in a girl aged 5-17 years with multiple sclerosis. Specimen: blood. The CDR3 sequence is CSAISGRTTYEQYF. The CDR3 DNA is TGCAGTGCTATTAGCGGGAGGACCACCTACGAGCAGTACTTC.